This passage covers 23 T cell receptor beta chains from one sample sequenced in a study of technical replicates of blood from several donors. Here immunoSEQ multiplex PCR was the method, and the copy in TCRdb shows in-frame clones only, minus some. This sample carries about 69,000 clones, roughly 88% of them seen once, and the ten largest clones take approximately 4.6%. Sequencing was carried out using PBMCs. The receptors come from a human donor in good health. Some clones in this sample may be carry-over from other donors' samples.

The CDR3 DNA is TGCAGCGGAGACTCGTCTAGCACAGATACGCAGTATTTT. It yields the protein CSGDSSSTDTQYF. The chain is built from TRBV29-1 and TRBJ2-3; D call uncertain. Germline lookup yields CDR1 SQVTM and CDR2 ANQGSEA. V dropped 7 bases and J dropped 0 bases, with 11 bases sitting between them. The CDR3 contains 13 residues.

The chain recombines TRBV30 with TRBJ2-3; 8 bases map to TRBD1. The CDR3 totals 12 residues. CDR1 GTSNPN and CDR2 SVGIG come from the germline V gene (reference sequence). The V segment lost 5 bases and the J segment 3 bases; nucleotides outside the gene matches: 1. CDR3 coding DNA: TGTGCCTGGCAGGGGGCTACAGATACGCAGTATTTT. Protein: CAWQGATDTQYF.

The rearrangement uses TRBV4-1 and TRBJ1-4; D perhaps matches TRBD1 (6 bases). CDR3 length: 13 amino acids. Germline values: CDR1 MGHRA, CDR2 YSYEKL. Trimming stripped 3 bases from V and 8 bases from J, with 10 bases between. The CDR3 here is CASSQTGREKLFF. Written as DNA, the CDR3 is TGCGCCAGCAGCCAGACAGGCCGGGAAAAACTGTTTTTT.

The CDR3 is CASSYGQGAPYEQYF. The CDR3 DNA is TGTGCCAGCAGCTACGGACAGGGGGCTCCCTACGAGCAGTACTTC. The chain is built from TRBV6-5 and TRBJ2-7; 11 bases map to TRBD1. Germline V gene sequence: CDR1 MNHEY, CDR2 SVGAGI. V lost 6 bases and J lost 2; bases outside the gene matches: 6. CDR3 length: 15 residues.

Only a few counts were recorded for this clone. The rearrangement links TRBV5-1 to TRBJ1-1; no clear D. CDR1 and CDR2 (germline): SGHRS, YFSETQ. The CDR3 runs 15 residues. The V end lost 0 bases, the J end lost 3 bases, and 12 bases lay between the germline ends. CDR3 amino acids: CASSLESGLYTEAFF. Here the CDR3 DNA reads TGCGCCAGCAGCTTGGAGTCAGGTTTGTACACTGAAGCTTTCTTT.

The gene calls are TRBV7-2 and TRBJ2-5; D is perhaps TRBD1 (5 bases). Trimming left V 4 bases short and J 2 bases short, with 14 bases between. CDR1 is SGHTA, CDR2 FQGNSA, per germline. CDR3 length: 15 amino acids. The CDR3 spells CASSSMGLGQETQYF. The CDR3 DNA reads TGTGCCAGCAGCTCTATGGGGCTAGGGCAAGAGACCCAGTACTTC. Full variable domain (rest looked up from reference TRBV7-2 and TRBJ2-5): GAGVSQSPSNKVTEKGKDVELRCDPISGHTALYWYRQSLGQGLEFLIYFQGNSAPDKSGLPSDRFSAERTGGSVSTLTIQRTQQEDSAVYLCASSSMGLGQETQYFGPGTRLLVL.

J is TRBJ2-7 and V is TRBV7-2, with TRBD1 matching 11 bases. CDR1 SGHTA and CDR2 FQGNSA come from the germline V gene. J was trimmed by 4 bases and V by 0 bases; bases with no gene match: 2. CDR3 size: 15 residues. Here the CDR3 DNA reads TGTGCCAGCAGCTTAGCGGGGACAGGGGGGTACGAGCAGTACTTC. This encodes CASSLAGTGGYEQYF.

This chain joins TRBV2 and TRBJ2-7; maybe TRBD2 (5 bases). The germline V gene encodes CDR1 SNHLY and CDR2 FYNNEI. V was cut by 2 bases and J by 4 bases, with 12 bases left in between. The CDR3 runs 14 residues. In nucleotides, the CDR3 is TGTGCCAGCAGTGAACTTACTAGTCCATACGAGCAGTACTTC. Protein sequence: CASSELTSPYEQYF.

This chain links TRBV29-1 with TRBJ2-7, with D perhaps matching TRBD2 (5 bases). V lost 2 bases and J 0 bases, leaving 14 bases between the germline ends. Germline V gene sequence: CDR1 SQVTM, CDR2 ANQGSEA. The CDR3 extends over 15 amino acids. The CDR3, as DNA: TGCAGCGTTGAAATGCGGCGGGCTAGCTCCTACGAGCAGTACTTC. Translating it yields CSVEMRRASSYEQYF.

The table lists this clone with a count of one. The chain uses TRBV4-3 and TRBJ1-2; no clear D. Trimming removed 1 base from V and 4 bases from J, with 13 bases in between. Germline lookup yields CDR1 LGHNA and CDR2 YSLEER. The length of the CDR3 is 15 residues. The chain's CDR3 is CASSQGVEVGYGYTF. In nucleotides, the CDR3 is TGCGCCAGCAGCCAAGGAGTCGAGGTTGGCTATGGCTACACCTTC.

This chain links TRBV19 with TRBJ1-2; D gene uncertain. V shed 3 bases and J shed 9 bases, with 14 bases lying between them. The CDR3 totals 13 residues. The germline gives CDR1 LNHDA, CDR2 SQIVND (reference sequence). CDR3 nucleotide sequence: TGTGCCAGTAGTATGAGGTCCCGTGCGAGCTACACCTTC. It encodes CASSMRSRASYTF.

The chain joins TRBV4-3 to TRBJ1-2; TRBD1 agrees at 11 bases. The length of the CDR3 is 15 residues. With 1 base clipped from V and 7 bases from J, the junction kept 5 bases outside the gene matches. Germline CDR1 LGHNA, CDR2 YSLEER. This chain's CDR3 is CASSQVDRGRVGYTF. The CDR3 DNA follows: TGCGCCAGCAGCCAAGTGGACAGGGGGCGAGTTGGCTACACCTTC.

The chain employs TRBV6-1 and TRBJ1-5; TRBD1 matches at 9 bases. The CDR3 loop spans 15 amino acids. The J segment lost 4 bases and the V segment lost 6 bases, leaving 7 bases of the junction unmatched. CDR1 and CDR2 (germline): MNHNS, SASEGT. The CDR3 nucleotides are TGTGCCAGCAGATCACCGGGACAGGGAAATCAGCCCCAGCATTTT. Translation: CASRSPGQGNQPQHF.

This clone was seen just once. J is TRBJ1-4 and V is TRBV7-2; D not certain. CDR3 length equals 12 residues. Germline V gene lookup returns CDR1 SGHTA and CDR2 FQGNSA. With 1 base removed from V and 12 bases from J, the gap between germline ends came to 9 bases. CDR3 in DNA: TGTGCCAGCAGCTTAGGATCTCGAGAACTGTTTTTT. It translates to CASSLGSRELFF.

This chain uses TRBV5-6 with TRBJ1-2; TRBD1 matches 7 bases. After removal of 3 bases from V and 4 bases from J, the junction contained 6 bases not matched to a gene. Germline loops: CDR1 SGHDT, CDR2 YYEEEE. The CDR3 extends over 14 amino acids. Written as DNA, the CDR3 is TGTGCCAGCAGCTCGGGACAGCTAGCCTATGGCTACACCTTC. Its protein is CASSSGQLAYGYTF.

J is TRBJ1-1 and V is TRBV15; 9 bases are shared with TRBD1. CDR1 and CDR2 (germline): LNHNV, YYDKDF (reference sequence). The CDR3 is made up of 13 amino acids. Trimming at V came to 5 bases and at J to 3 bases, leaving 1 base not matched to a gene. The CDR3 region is CATSDRGYTEAFF. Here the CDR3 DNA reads TGTGCCACCAGCGACAGGGGGTACACTGAAGCTTTCTTT. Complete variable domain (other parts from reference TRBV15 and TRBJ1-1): DAMVIQNPRYQVTQFGKPVTLSCSQTLNHNVMYWYQQKSSQAPKLLFHYYDKDFNNEADTPDNFQSRRPNTSFCFLDIRSPGLGDTAMYLCATSDRGYTEAFFGQGTRLTVV.

Here the CDR3 DNA reads TGCGCCAGCAGCTTCGAACGGTCGGGGGACACTGAAGCTTTCTTT. Translating gives CASSFERSGDTEAFF. The chain uses TRBV5-1 and TRBJ1-1; D may be TRBD1 (5 bases). The CDR3 covers 15 residues. Trimming removed 2 bases from V and 3 bases from J, with 14 bases in between. Per the germline V gene, CDR1 is SGHRS and CDR2 is YFSETQ.

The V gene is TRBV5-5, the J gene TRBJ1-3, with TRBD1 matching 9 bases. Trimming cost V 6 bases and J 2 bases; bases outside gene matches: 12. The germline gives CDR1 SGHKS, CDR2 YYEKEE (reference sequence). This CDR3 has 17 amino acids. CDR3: CASTITPTGGTGNTIYF. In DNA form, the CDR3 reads TGTGCCAGCACCATTACCCCGACAGGGGGGACTGGAAACACCATATATTTT.

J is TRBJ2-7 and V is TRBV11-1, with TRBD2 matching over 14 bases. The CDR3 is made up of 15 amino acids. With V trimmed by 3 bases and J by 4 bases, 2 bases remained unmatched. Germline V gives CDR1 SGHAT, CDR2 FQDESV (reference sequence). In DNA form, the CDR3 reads TGTGCCAGCAGCTTCAGACTAGCGGGAGGGTACGAGCAGTACTTC. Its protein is CASSFRLAGGYEQYF.

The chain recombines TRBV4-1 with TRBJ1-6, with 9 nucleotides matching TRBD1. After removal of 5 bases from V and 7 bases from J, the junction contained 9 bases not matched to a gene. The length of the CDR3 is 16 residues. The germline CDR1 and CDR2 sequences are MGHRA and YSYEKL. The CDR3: CASSAQTGGRNSPLHF. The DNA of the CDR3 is TGCGCCAGCAGCGCGCAGACAGGGGGAAGAAATTCACCCCTCCACTTT.

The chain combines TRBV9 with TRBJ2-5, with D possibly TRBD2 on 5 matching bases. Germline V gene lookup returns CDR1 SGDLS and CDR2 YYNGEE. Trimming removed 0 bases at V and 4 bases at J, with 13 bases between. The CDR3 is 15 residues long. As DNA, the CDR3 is TGTGCCAGCAGCGTAGACGAGGGAGTACGAGAGACCCAGTACTTC. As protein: CASSVDEGVRETQYF.

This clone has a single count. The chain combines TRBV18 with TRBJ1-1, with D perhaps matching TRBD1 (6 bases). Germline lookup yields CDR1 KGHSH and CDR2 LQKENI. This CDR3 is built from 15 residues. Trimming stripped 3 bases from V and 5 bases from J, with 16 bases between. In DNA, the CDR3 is TGTGCCAGCTCACCGGCGGACAGCCGGAATACTGAAGCTTTCTTT. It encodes CASSPADSRNTEAFF.

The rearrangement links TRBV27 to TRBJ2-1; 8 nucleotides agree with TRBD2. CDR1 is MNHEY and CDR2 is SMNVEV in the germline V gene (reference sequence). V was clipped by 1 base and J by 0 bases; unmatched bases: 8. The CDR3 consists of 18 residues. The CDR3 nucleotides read TGTGCCAGCAGTTTATTCGGGCTAGCGGGTAGCTCCTACAATGAGCAGTTCTTC. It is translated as CASSLFGLAGSSYNEQFF.